This is a list of T cell receptor beta chains from one sample in a study of human T cells and chemical hapten exposure. TCRdb re-derived calls from the RACE reads in MiXCR, one entry per CDR3 protein. Found here are 35,000 to 45,000 distinct CDR3 sequences, around 9% of them singletons; the top ten hold 15%. The sample here was whole blood, taken in connection with sensitization to the hapten diphenylcyclopropenone (DPC). These TCRs come from a middle-aged woman with alopecia areata. Some clones in this sample may be carry-over from other donors' samples. CDR3s include the opening cysteine and the closing phenylalanine or tryptophan. D genes are given only for firm matches. Rows may omit the clone size; those that give it use once, few, many or a size class.

D gene: TRBD1; V gene: TRBV12-3/TRBV12-4; clone size: many; J gene: TRBJ2-3; CDR3 protein: CASSFTLAGQGDTQYF; CDR3 DNA: TGTGCCAGCAGTTTTACTCTCGCCGGACAGGGAGATACGCAGTATTTT
D gene: TRBD1; V gene: TRBV6-2/TRBV6-3; clone size: many; J gene: TRBJ2-1; CDR3 protein: CASKIGPGTVYNEQFF; CDR3 DNA: TGTGCCAGCAAGATCGGACCCGGGACAGTTTACAATGAGCAGTTCTTC
D gene: .; V gene: TRBV18; clone size: many; J gene: TRBJ1-1; CDR3 protein: CASSPPSRGGTEAFF; CDR3 DNA: TGTGCCAGCTCACCACCGAGCAGGGGTGGCACTGAAGCTTTCTTT
D gene: .; V gene: TRBV12-3/TRBV12-4; clone size: .; J gene: TRBJ2-5; CDR3 protein: CASSLAGAGGETQYF; CDR3 DNA: TGTGCCAGCAGTTTAGCGGGGGCCGGGGGAGAGACCCAGTACTTC
D gene: .; V gene: TRBV30; clone size: many; J gene: TRBJ2-7; CDR3 protein: CAWNGLGSYEQYF; CDR3 DNA: TGTGCCTGGAATGGTTTGGGGTCCTACGAGCAGTACTTC
D gene: .; V gene: TRBV7-3; clone size: many; J gene: TRBJ1-6; CDR3 protein: CASSLPGSSPLHF; CDR3 DNA: TGTGCCAGCAGCTTACCAGGGTCTTCACCCCTCCACTTT
D gene: .; V gene: TRBV12-3/TRBV12-4; clone size: many; J gene: TRBJ1-1; CDR3 protein: CASSWGFGVAEAFF; CDR3 DNA: TGTGCCAGCAGTTGGGGCTTTGGGGTTGCTGAAGCTTTCTTT
D gene: .; V gene: TRBV5-4; clone size: many; J gene: TRBJ2-5; CDR3 protein: CASSLDSEETQYF; CDR3 DNA: TGTGCCAGCAGCCTCGACAGCGAAGAGACCCAGTACTTC
D gene: TRBD1; V gene: TRBV19; clone size: few; J gene: TRBJ2-1; CDR3 protein: CASSQGTGHNEQFF; CDR3 DNA: TGTGCCAGTAGTCAAGGGACAGGGCACAATGAGCAGTTCTTC
D gene: TRBD1; V gene: TRBV14; clone size: few; J gene: TRBJ1-2; CDR3 protein: CASSPTDRGGYTF; CDR3 DNA: TGTGCCAGCAGCCCGACGGACAGGGGCGGCTACACCTTC
D gene: .; V gene: TRBV27; clone size: many; J gene: TRBJ2-1; CDR3 protein: CASSLSAREYTYNEQFF; CDR3 DNA: TGTGCCAGCAGTTTATCGGCTCGGGAGTACACCTACAATGAGCAGTTCTTC
D gene: TRBD2; V gene: TRBV12-3/TRBV12-4; clone size: many; J gene: TRBJ2-7; CDR3 protein: CASSLELTSGGPGEQYF; CDR3 DNA: TGTGCCAGCAGTTTAGAGCTGACTAGCGGGGGACCTGGCGAGCAGTACTTC
D gene: TRBD1; V gene: TRBV19; clone size: .; J gene: TRBJ1-2; CDR3 protein: CASRATGREGYTF; CDR3 DNA: TGTGCCAGTAGGGCGACAGGGAGAGAAGGCTACACCTTC
D gene: TRBD2; V gene: TRBV7-3; clone size: .; J gene: TRBJ2-5; CDR3 protein: CASSLSSSGGEETQYF; CDR3 DNA: TGTGCCAGCAGCTTAAGCAGTAGCGGGGGGGAAGAGACCCAGTACTTC
D gene: TRBD1; V gene: TRBV29-1; clone size: medium-sized; J gene: TRBJ1-5; CDR3 protein: CSVSQGLNQPQHF; CDR3 DNA: TGCAGCGTGTCACAGGGGTTAAATCAGCCCCAGCATTTT
D gene: TRBD1; V gene: TRBV11-1; clone size: many; J gene: TRBJ1-1; CDR3 protein: CASSPLDRVNTEAFF; CDR3 DNA: TGTGCCAGCAGTCCCTTGGACAGGGTGAACACTGAAGCTTTCTTT
D gene: .; V gene: TRBV13; clone size: few; J gene: TRBJ2-2; CDR3 protein: CASSLGPSANTGELFF; CDR3 DNA: TGTGCCAGCAGCTTAGGGCCTAGCGCGAACACCGGGGAGCTGTTTTTT
D gene: .; V gene: TRBV4-2; clone size: many; J gene: TRBJ1-5; CDR3 protein: CASSSSGRGSNQPQHF; CDR3 DNA: TGTGCCAGCAGCTCATCAGGTAGGGGGAGCAATCAGCCCCAGCATTTT
D gene: TRBD2; V gene: TRBV20-1; clone size: many; J gene: TRBJ2-7; CDR3 protein: CSATRLAGGYEQYF; CDR3 DNA: TGCAGTGCTACAAGACTAGCGGGGGGGTACGAGCAGTACTTC
D gene: TRBD2; V gene: TRBV6-5; clone size: many; J gene: TRBJ2-2; CDR3 protein: CASSYSSGLAFTGELFF; CDR3 DNA: TGTGCCAGCAGTTACTCCTCGGGACTAGCGTTTACCGGGGAGCTGTTTTTT
D gene: .; V gene: TRBV7-9; clone size: many; J gene: TRBJ2-7; CDR3 protein: CASSLESPPYEQYF; CDR3 DNA: TGTGCCAGCAGCTTAGAATCGCCTCCCTACGAGCAGTACTTC
D gene: .; V gene: TRBV7-6; clone size: few; J gene: TRBJ2-5; CDR3 protein: CASSSVVDQETQYF; CDR3 DNA: TGTGCCAGCAGCTCCGTCGTTGATCAAGAGACCCAGTACTTC
D gene: TRBD2; V gene: TRBV30; clone size: many; J gene: TRBJ2-3; CDR3 protein: CAWRWGTNTDTQYF; CDR3 DNA: TGTGCCTGGCGATGGGGGACTAACACAGATACGCAGTATTTT
D gene: .; V gene: TRBV3-1; clone size: many; J gene: TRBJ2-4; CDR3 protein: CASSQAGLAKNIQYF; CDR3 DNA: TGTGCCAGCAGCCAAGCGGGTCTAGCCAAAAACATTCAGTACTTC